The source of this T cell receptor beta chain is a study of blood T cell repertoires in COVID-19. In the study overall: From T cells, B-cell-depleted T cells, or PBMCs came the material, which was cDNA or gDNA.

Clones were sequenced by immunoSEQ multiplex PCR, and TCRdb holds only the in-frame ones, with some missing. The data contain roughly 140,000 clones, 75% to 85% of them seen just once; the ten biggest clones take up 6.5% to 9%. The CDR3 has 15 residues. Trimming shortened V by 7 bases and J by 5 bases, and 15 bases separated the two germline ends. CDR1 is MNHEY, CDR2 SVGAGI, per germline. Sequencing was done on a sample of peripheral blood. The chain joins TRBV6-5 to TRBJ1-6; possibly TRBD1 for D (5 bases). This clonotype was obtained from a woman between 50 and 59 years old in a cohort sampled during active or convalescent COVID-19. DNA of the CDR3: TGTGCCAGCATGGGGGGAATTGGGGATAATTCACCCCTCCACTTT. Its translation: CASMGGIGDNSPLHF.